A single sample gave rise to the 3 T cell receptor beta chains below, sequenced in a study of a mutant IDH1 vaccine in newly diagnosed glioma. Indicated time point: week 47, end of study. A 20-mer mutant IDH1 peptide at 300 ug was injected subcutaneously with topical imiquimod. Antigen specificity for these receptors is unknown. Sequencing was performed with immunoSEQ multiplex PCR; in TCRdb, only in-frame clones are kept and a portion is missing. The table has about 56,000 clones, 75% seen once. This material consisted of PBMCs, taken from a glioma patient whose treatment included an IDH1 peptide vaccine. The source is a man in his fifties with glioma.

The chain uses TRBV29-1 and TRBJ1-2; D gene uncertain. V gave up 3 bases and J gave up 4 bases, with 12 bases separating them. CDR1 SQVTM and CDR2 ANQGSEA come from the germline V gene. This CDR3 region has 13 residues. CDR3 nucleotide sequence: TGCAGCGTTGACCAATCCATACCCTATGGCTACACCTTC. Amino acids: CSVDQSIPYGYTF.

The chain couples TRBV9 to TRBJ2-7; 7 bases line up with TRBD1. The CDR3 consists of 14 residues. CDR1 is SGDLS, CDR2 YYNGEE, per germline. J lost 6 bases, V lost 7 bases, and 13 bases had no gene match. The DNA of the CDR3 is TGTGCCAGCTCCTTTGACAGGGAAGGAGGCGAGCAGTACTTC. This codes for CASSFDREGGEQYF.

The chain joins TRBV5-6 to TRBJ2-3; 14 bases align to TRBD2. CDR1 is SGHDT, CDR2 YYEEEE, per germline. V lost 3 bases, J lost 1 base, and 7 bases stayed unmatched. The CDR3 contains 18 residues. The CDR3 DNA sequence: TGTGCCAGCAGCTCGCGACTAGCGGGGGGGCTTCGCACAGATACGCAGTATTTT. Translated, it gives CASSSRLAGGLRTDTQYF.